There are a few counts of the clone carrying this T cell receptor beta chain. No antigen is known for it. These data belong to a study of post-analysis software for immune sequencing data. The CDR3 extends over 12 amino acids. V was shortened by 4 bases and J by 8 bases, with 9 bases between the two germline ends. Germline-derived CDR1 and CDR2 are SGHNT and YENEEA. The study's findings and limits: In multiple sclerosis, normalized Chao1 diversity was significantly below that of controls. Controls had lower frequencies than patients of roughly five TRBV segments, which included TRBV5-6, TRBV5-1 and TRBV20-1.

Unique molecular identifiers were present in the TCR beta cDNA libraries. Each CDR3 protein gets one entry after TCRdb re-called the PCR reads with MiXCR. The sample has 700,000 to 800,000 distinct CDR3 sequences, roughly 29% seen once. This TCR was sampled from a girl between 5 and 17 years old with multiple sclerosis. The chain employs TRBV11-3 and TRBJ2-1, with no clear D. The specimen was blood. The CDR3 region is CASSSARDEQFF. The CDR3 DNA is TGTGCCAGCAGCTCTGCCCGCGATGAGCAGTTCTTC.